This T cell receptor (beta chain) was sequenced in a study of blood T cell repertoires in COVID-19. CDR1 and CDR2 from the germline V gene are PRHDT and FYEKMQ (reference sequence). V gave up 2 bases and J gave up 1 base, with 6 bases separating them. The CDR3 totals 13 residues. Method: immunoSEQ multiplex PCR; TCRdb's copy keeps in-frame clones and lacks some. The table has 230,000 or so clones, around 87% seen once. The sample taken for sequencing was peripheral blood. This receptor was obtained from a woman in her sixties or seventies with COVID-19, enrolled during active disease. This sequence joins TRBV13 and TRBJ2-7; D unresolved. The CDR3 is CASSLHNSYEQYF. Here the CDR3 DNA reads TGTGCCAGCAGCTTACACAATTCCTACGAGCAGTACTTC.